Shown below are 27 T cell receptor beta chains from a single sample sequenced in a study of read filtering for tumor transcriptome and immune sequencing. This library used around 400 ng RNA and molecular barcoded adaptors spanning alpha/delta and beta/gamma chains. MiXCR, run by TCRdb on the reads, gives a single entry per CDR3 protein. The sample contains about 47,000 distinct CDR3 sequences, 10% to 15% of which appear only once. The specimen was a population of CD138-negative cells sorted from bone marrow. Receptors originate from a donor aged 40 or over with multiple myeloma.

As regards this clonotype: A read error may explain this, as a much larger clone is one base away. The DNA for the CDR3 is TGCAGCGTTAGATCCTACAATGTGCAGTTCTTC. Residues: CSVRSYNVQFF. This sequence joins TRBV29-1 and TRBJ2-1; D gene unclear. Germline CDR1 reads SQVTM; CDR2 reads ANQGSEA. This CDR3 has 11 residues.

This clonotype was observed at least ten times. The rearrangement links TRBV7-3 to TRBJ2-5; D possibly corresponds to TRBD2 (5 bases). Germline CDR1 is SGHTA and CDR2 is FQGTGA. The CDR3 runs to 13 residues. Trimming removed 5 bases from V and 1 base from J, with 8 bases in between. CDR3 sequence (DNA): TGTGCCAGCAGCGCGGGCATCCAAGAGACCCAGTACTTC. This encodes CASSAGIQETQYF.

In the case of this clonotype: A single base is all that separates this from a far larger clone, so a read error is likely. V and J are TRBV12-3 or TRBV12-4 and TRBJ1-4, with D unresolved. This CDR3 has 13 residues. The CDR3 coding sequence is TGTGCCAGCAGCGTCGCGGCTAGCGGGAGTCGGTATTTT. Its translation is CASSVAASGSRYF.

In regard to this clonotype: An end of the junction does not agree with germline; a read error may underlie this. The chain couples TRBV11-2 to TRBJ1-2; maybe TRBD1 (5 bases). Germline lookup yields CDR1 SGHAT and CDR2 FQNNGV. The CDR3 contains 15 residues. CDR3 DNA sequence: TGCGCCAGCAGCCAAGTGGGAGGAGGGGCCGCTGGCTACACCTTC. Translating gives CASSQVGGGAAGYTF. The variable domain in full, with the rest retrieved from reference TRBV11-2 and TRBJ1-2, is EAGVAQSPRYKIIEKRQSVAFWCNPISGHATLYWYQQILGQGPKLLIQFQNNGVVDDSQLPKDRFSAERLKGVDSTLKIQPAKLEDSAVYLCASSQVGGGAAGYTFGSGTRLTVV.

The CDR3 region is CSARSPPGQRALDYGYTF. Here the CDR3 DNA reads TGCAGTGCTAGGTCTCCCCCGGGACAGAGGGCCCTCGATTATGGCTACACCTTC. The V call is TRBV20-1, the J call TRBJ1-2; 7 positions agree with TRBD1. Germline-derived CDR1 and CDR2 are DFQATT and SNEGSKA (reference sequence). V lost 3 bases and J lost 5; bases outside the gene matches: 21. The CDR3 runs 18 residues.

The table lists this clonotype with many counts. The rearrangement links TRBV20-1 to TRBJ2-3, with 8 bases that match TRBD1. CDR3 size: 18 residues. V lost 0 bases, J lost 1 base, and 12 bases stayed unmatched. Germline V CDR1 and CDR2: DFQATT, SNEGSKA (reference sequence). CDR3 nucleotides: TGCAGTGCTAGAGATCCTTGGACAGGGTGGGGAGGCACAGATACGCAGTATTTT. This encodes CSARDPWTGWGGTDTQYF.

This clonotype was detected ten times or more. The chain is built from TRBV12-3 or TRBV12-4 and TRBJ2-1; TRBD2 matches at 12 bases. The V gene end was trimmed by 2 bases and the J gene end by 7 bases; junction bases not matched to a gene: 9. This CDR3 region has 17 residues. DNA for the CDR3: TGTGCCAGCAGTTTAAACCGACTAGCGGGAGTGAGGAATGAGCAGTTCTTC. Protein: CASSLNRLAGVRNEQFF.

A word on this clonotype: This sequence may be a read error, since a much larger clone differs from it by one base. The CDR3 does not close with the conserved phenylalanine or tryptophan, likely indicating a read error. The chain uses TRBV29-1 and TRBJ1-1, with D perhaps matching TRBD1 (5 bases). The CDR3 covers 10 residues. V was pared by 6 bases and J by 11 bases, with 13 bases between. Germline V gene sequence: CDR1 SQVTM, CDR2 ANQGSEA. CDR3 nucleotides: TGCAGCGTGAGAGCCGGGGGGGCTTTCCTT. Its translation is CSVRAGGAFL.

This clonotype was seen ten or more times. Given a much more abundant clone one base away, this may be a read error. The chain has TRBV7-9 and TRBJ2-1; TRBD1 or TRBD2 may be the D gene (5 bases each). The CDR3 covers 14 residues. Germline V gene data show CDR1 as SEHNR and CDR2 as FQNEAQ (reference sequence). V lost 4 bases to trimming and J lost 12 bases, with 19 bases between them. This chain's CDR3 is CASSWGTDTGGQFF. CDR3 nucleotide sequence: TGTGCCAGCAGCTGGGGGACGGATACTGGTGGGCAGTTCTTC.

Many counts were recorded for this clonotype. V is TRBV24-1 and J is TRBJ2-2, with a weak D call TRBD2 (5 bases). The CDR3 runs 15 residues. Germline V gene data show CDR1 as KGHDR and CDR2 as SFDVKD. V was pared by 4 bases and J by 0 bases, with 8 bases between. The CDR3, as DNA: TGTGCCACCAGTGAGGGGAGTTCGAACACCGGGGAGCTGTTTTTT. Protein: CATSEGSSNTGELFF.

This clonotype was counted ten times or more. The gene calls are TRBV5-1 and TRBJ2-1; D perhaps matches TRBD1 (6 bases). V was clipped by 4 bases and J by 2 bases, with 10 bases between them. This CDR3 contains 14 residues. Looked up from germline, CDR1 is SGHRS and CDR2 is YFSETQ. The CDR3 bases are TGCGCCAGCAGCCCAGACAGGACCTACAATGAGCAGTTCTTC. Protein: CASSPDRTYNEQFF.

At least ten counts were recorded for this clonotype. The chain is built from TRBV19 and TRBJ2-4; possibly TRBD2 for D (5 bases). The ends were cut back, 6 bases at V and 11 bases at J, with 17 bases in the middle. The CDR3 runs 13 residues. CDR1 is LNHDA and CDR2 is SQIVND in the germline V gene (reference sequence). The CDR3 loop is CASSALDADVQYF. For the CDR3, the DNA is TGTGCCAGTAGCGCACTAGATGCAGACGTTCAGTACTTC.

This clonotype was found once. One end of the junction varies from germline; a read error may be responsible. This chain links TRBV20-1 with TRBJ1-1, with unresolved D. This CDR3 contains 11 residues. Germline V gene data show CDR1 as DFQATT and CDR2 as SNEGSKA (reference sequence). Here the CDR3 reads CRASKNTVAFF. CDR3 DNA sequence: TGCAGAGCTAGTAAGAACACTGTAGCTTTCTTT.

This clonotype was counted at least ten times. The chain links TRBV20-1 to TRBJ1-1; a weak D match, TRBD1 (5 bases). The germline V and J ends were trimmed by 3 bases and 10 bases, with 15 bases remaining between them. CDR3 length: 12 amino acids. Germline loops: CDR1 DFQATT, CDR2 SNEGSKA (reference sequence). In DNA, the CDR3 is TGCAGTGCTAGTGAACGGGGGTTTTCAGCTTTCTTT. Amino acid sequence: CSASERGFSAFF.

This clonotype occurred many times. V and J are TRBV20-1 and TRBJ2-5, with D perhaps assigned TRBD1 or TRBD2 (5 bases each). Germline V gene lookup returns CDR1 DFQATT and CDR2 SNEGSKA (reference sequence). Trimming removed 2 bases at V and 4 bases at J, with 17 bases between. This CDR3 is 15 amino acids long. The CDR3 spells CSARPTPGPRETQYF. The CDR3 DNA is TGCAGTGCTAGACCGACACCGGGACCACGAGAGACCCAGTACTTC.

Comments on this clonotype: No conserved phenylalanine or tryptophan is present at the end of the CDR3, so a read error is the likely explanation. The chain uses TRBV9 and TRBJ2-1; TRBD1 matches at 7 bases. Germline V gene data show CDR1 as SGDLS and CDR2 as YYNGEE. The CDR3 runs to 14 residues. Trimming cost V 0 bases and J 7 bases; bases outside gene matches: 4. CDR3 in DNA: TGTGCCAGCAGCGTAGCGAACAGGGGAAATGAGCAGTTCCTC. Translated: CASSVANRGNEQFL.

This clonotype has ten or more counts. V gene TRBV28 combines with J gene TRBJ2-7, with 8 positions matching TRBD2. The CDR3 consists of 14 residues. Germline lookup yields CDR1 MDHEN and CDR2 SYDVKM. V lost 6 bases, J lost 4 bases, and 8 bases stayed unmatched. The CDR3 DNA is TGTGCCAGCAGACCGGGAGGGATGGGATACGAGCAGTACTTC. Translating gives CASRPGGMGYEQYF.

As to this clonotype: A single base is all that separates this from a far larger clone, so a read error is likely. The CDR3 loop reads CASSSRQGGAETQYF. The CDR3 nucleotides are TGTGCCAGCAGCTCTCGACAGGGGGGGGCAGAGACCCAGTACTTC. This chain uses TRBV7-3 with TRBJ2-5, with 9 bases fitting TRBD1. Germline V gene sequence: CDR1 SGHTA, CDR2 FQGTGA. The CDR3 runs to 15 residues. Unmatched junction bases numbered 7, after V lost 4 bases and J lost 4 bases.

For this clonotype: A much larger clone differs from this one at a single base, so this may be a read error. Likely a read error: the CDR3 ends without its conserved phenylalanine or tryptophan. This chain connects TRBV20-1 to TRBJ2-5; D unresolved. Trimming took off 2 bases at V and 4 bases at J, with 14 bases between the two ends. Germline CDR1 reads DFQATT; CDR2 reads SNEGSKA (reference sequence). The CDR3 consists of 14 residues. CDR3 sequence reads: CSARIPGSVETQYL. The CDR3 region has the DNA TGCAGTGCTAGAATTCCAGGTTCCGTAGAGACCCAGTACCTC.

The table lists this clonotype with many counts. This chain links TRBV7-2 with TRBJ2-4, with 7 nucleotides matching TRBD1. J gave up 2 bases and V 5 bases, and 3 bases lay outside the gene matches. The germline V gene has CDR1 SGHTA and CDR2 FQGNSA. The CDR3 has 14 residues. The CDR3 DNA follows: TGTGCCAGCAGCCCCAGGGGGTCCAAAAACATTCAGTACTTC. Amino acid sequence: CASSPRGSKNIQYF.

This clonotype was seen a handful of times. The chain carries TRBV29-1 and TRBJ2-5; D possibly matches TRBD1 or TRBD2 (6 bases each). Trimming left V 6 bases short and J 2 bases short, with 16 bases between. Per germline, CDR1 SQVTM and CDR2 ANQGSEA. This CDR3 comprises 14 residues. In DNA form, the CDR3 reads TGCAGCGTCCGGGGGCGAGGGGTGCAAGAGACCCAGTACTTC. Protein product: CSVRGRGVQETQYF.

This clonotype showed up many times. The rearrangement uses TRBV9 and TRBJ2-6; 11 bases agree with TRBD1. Per germline, CDR1 SGDLS and CDR2 YYNGEE. Trimming removed 0 bases from V and 1 base from J; junction bases left unmatched: 6. This CDR3 contains 19 residues. The CDR3: CASSVAGTGGKSGANVLTF. CDR3 coding DNA: TGTGCCAGCAGCGTAGCGGGGACAGGGGGAAAGTCTGGGGCCAACGTCCTGACTTTC.

This clonotype was seen at least ten times. V gene TRBV5-5 combines with J gene TRBJ1-4; 7 bases agree with TRBD1. This CDR3 region has 15 residues. Trimming cost V 4 bases and J 6 bases; bases outside gene matches: 9. Germline CDR1 and CDR2: SGHKS and YYEKEE (reference sequence). The CDR3 nucleotides are TGTGCCAGCAGCGGACGACAGGGTTTAGATGAAAAACTGTTTTTT. Translating gives CASSGRQGLDEKLFF.

This clonotype was seen a handful of times. Germline is not matched at one junction end, which may reflect a read error. The rearrangement uses TRBV13 and TRBJ1-3; D gene unclear. The germline CDR1 and CDR2 sequences are PRHDT and FYEKMQ (reference sequence). There are 19 residues in the CDR3. The CDR3 bases are TGTGCCAGCAGCCTACGGACGCACTACAGTAGTGACTCTGGAAACACCATACATTTT. This encodes CASSLRTHYSSDSGNTIHF. Using reference TRBV13 and TRBJ1-3 for the parts outside the CDR3, the full variable domain is AAGVIQSPRHLIKEKRETATLKCYPIPRHDTVYWYQQGPGQDPQFLISFYEKMQSDKGSIPDRFSAQQFSDYHSELNMSSLELGDSALYFCASSLRTHYSSDSGNTIHFGEGSWLTVV.

This clonotype appeared many times. The V and J genes are TRBV18 and TRBJ2-1; 8 bases align to TRBD2. The J segment lost 9 bases and the V segment lost 0 bases, leaving 4 bases of the junction unmatched. CDR1 and CDR2 (germline): KGHSH, LQKENI. CDR3 length: 14 residues. CDR3 DNA: TGTGCCAGCTCACCACCGGTCCTAGCGGGTGAGCAGTTCTTC. Its translation: CASSPPVLAGEQFF.

Of note for this clonotype: With a far larger clone one base away, a read error is the likely cause. The rearrangement joins TRBV11-2 to TRBJ2-1; D perhaps matches TRBD2 (5 bases). V lost 1 base to trimming and J lost 8 bases, with 9 bases between them. This CDR3 has 13 residues. Germline V CDR1 and CDR2: SGHAT, FQNNGV. This CDR3 is CASSLVGRDEQFF. The CDR3 nucleotides read TGTGCCAGCAGCTTAGTAGGGAGAGATGAGCAGTTCTTC.

This clonotype was seen at least ten times. The chain uses TRBV28 and TRBJ2-2; 11 nucleotides agree with TRBD2. J gave up 8 bases and V 4 bases, and 6 bases lay outside the gene matches. Germline CDR1 is MDHEN and CDR2 is SYDVKM. This CDR3 is 15 amino acids long. This CDR3 is CASSSSGRPPGELFF. Here the CDR3 DNA reads TGTGCCAGCAGTTCTAGCGGGAGGCCCCCGGGGGAGCTGTTTTTT.